The rows below give T cell receptor beta chains drawn from one sample of a study of blood T cell repertoires in COVID-19. Data came from immunoSEQ multiplex PCR; TCRdb stores just in-frame clones and leaves some out. Altogether about 190,000 clones are present, 70% to 90% being singletons, with the ten largest covering about a fifth. Sequenced: peripheral blood. The receptors here all came from a man aged 55-75 years with active or convalescent COVID-19. Each CDR3 is given with its conserved first and last residue. The order of the fields is J gene, D gene, clone size, V gene, CDR3 DNA, CDR3 protein. A D gene is named only where the DNA matches it firmly. Size values are once, few and many counts, or a class for expanded clones, and some rows have none.

J gene: TRBJ2-7; D gene: .; clone size: .; V gene: TRBV6-6; CDR3 DNA: TGTGCCAGCAGCCGAACCGCTCTGGGGACTTACTCCTACGAGCAGTACTTC; CDR3 protein: CASSRTALGTYSYEQYF
J gene: TRBJ1-1; D gene: TRBD1; clone size: .; V gene: TRBV6-5; CDR3 DNA: TGTGCCAGCAGTCACAGGGGAGAGACTGAAGCTTTCTTT; CDR3 protein: CASSHRGETEAFF
J gene: TRBJ2-7; D gene: TRBD1; clone size: few; V gene: TRBV4-1; CDR3 DNA: TGCGCCAGCAGCCAAGGCGTGGGACAGGCACCCTACGAGCAGTACTTC; CDR3 protein: CASSQGVGQAPYEQYF
J gene: TRBJ1-1; D gene: .; clone size: .; V gene: TRBV28; CDR3 DNA: TGTGCCAGCAGTTCCCCTGCCGAGGGCACTGAAGCTTTCTTT; CDR3 protein: CASSSPAEGTEAFF
J gene: TRBJ1-2; D gene: TRBD1; clone size: .; V gene: TRBV6-5; CDR3 DNA: TGTGCCAGCACGGGCAGGGGGAACTATGGCTACACCTTC; CDR3 protein: CASTGRGNYGYTF
J gene: TRBJ1-4; D gene: TRBD1; clone size: .; V gene: TRBV6-5; CDR3 DNA: TGTGCCAGCAGCCAGGGACAGGGAGGAGTTGAAAAACTGTTTTTT; CDR3 protein: CASSQGQGGVEKLFF
J gene: TRBJ2-6; D gene: TRBD2; clone size: .; V gene: TRBV6-1; CDR3 DNA: TGTGCCAGCGGTGGCGGGGGGCGAGAAAGCTTAGGGGCCAACGTCCTGACTTTC; CDR3 protein: CASGGGGRESLGANVLTF
J gene: TRBJ1-2; D gene: .; clone size: .; V gene: TRBV6-5; CDR3 DNA: TGTGCCAGCAGCCTCTATGGCTACACCTTC; CDR3 protein: CASSLYGYTF
J gene: TRBJ1-2; D gene: TRBD1; clone size: .; V gene: TRBV6-5; CDR3 DNA: TGTGCCAGCAGTTACTCGCAGGGGGCGGGCGGCTACACCTTC; CDR3 protein: CASSYSQGAGGYTF
J gene: TRBJ1-3; D gene: .; clone size: .; V gene: TRBV5-5; CDR3 DNA: TGTGCCAGCAGCTTGGGGGGACTCATATCTGGAAACACCATATATTTT; CDR3 protein: CASSLGGLISGNTIYF
J gene: TRBJ2-7; D gene: .; clone size: .; V gene: TRBV19; CDR3 DNA: TGTGCCAGTAGTATTAACAGTAATAGGAGGTACGAGCAGTACTTC; CDR3 protein: CASSINSNRRYEQYF
J gene: TRBJ1-1; D gene: .; clone size: .; V gene: TRBV27; CDR3 DNA: TGTGCCAGCAGTTTAGACGGGGCTGAAGCTTTCTTT; CDR3 protein: CASSLDGAEAFF
J gene: TRBJ2-3; D gene: .; clone size: few; V gene: TRBV10-2; CDR3 DNA: TGCGCCAGCAGTGAAACGGGAGATACGCAGTATTTT; CDR3 protein: CASSETGDTQYF
J gene: TRBJ2-3; D gene: TRBD2; clone size: .; V gene: TRBV19; CDR3 DNA: TGTGCCAGTAGTAGAAGCGGGGGAGCTAGCACAGATACGCAGTATTTT; CDR3 protein: CASSRSGGASTDTQYF
J gene: TRBJ2-1; D gene: TRBD1; clone size: .; V gene: TRBV7-9; CDR3 DNA: TGTGCCAGCAGCTCCGGGACAGTTACGAGAGAGCAGTTCTTC; CDR3 protein: CASSSGTVTREQFF
J gene: TRBJ1-5; D gene: .; clone size: .; V gene: TRBV7-9; CDR3 DNA: TGTGCCAGCAGCTTAGGAGGGAACAATCAGCCCCAGCATTTT; CDR3 protein: CASSLGGNNQPQHF
J gene: TRBJ2-7; D gene: TRBD1; clone size: .; V gene: TRBV7-9; CDR3 DNA: TGTGCCAGCAGCCTGGACAGGAACGAGCAGTACTTC; CDR3 protein: CASSLDRNEQYF
J gene: TRBJ2-6; D gene: TRBD2; clone size: .; V gene: TRBV18; CDR3 DNA: TGTGCCAGCTCGCCGTCACTAGCGGGGGCCGGGGCCAACGTCCTGACTTTC; CDR3 protein: CASSPSLAGAGANVLTF
J gene: TRBJ2-7; D gene: .; clone size: .; V gene: TRBV6-1; CDR3 DNA: TGTGCCAGCAGTGAAGCACTATGGGCCTACGAGCAGTACTTC; CDR3 protein: CASSEALWAYEQYF
J gene: TRBJ2-2; D gene: TRBD1; clone size: .; V gene: TRBV3-1/TRBV3-2; CDR3 DNA: TGTGCCAGCAGCTTTAGGACAGGTTCGAACACCGGGGAGCTGTTTTTT; CDR3 protein: CASSFRTGSNTGELFF
J gene: TRBJ1-2; D gene: .; clone size: .; V gene: TRBV6-5; CDR3 DNA: TGTGCCAGCAGTTACGAAGCCCACTATGGCTACACCTTC; CDR3 protein: CASSYEAHYGYTF
J gene: TRBJ2-1; D gene: TRBD2; clone size: .; V gene: TRBV27; CDR3 DNA: TGTGCCAGCAGTCCCTCCCGGGGGGAAGAATACAATGAGCAGTTCTTC; CDR3 protein: CASSPSRGEEYNEQFF
J gene: TRBJ2-2; D gene: .; clone size: .; V gene: TRBV25-1; CDR3 DNA: TGTGCCAGCAGTGACCATAGAGACACCGGGGAGCTGTTTTTT; CDR3 protein: CASSDHRDTGELFF
J gene: TRBJ2-3; D gene: .; clone size: once; V gene: TRBV7-2; CDR3 DNA: TGTGCCAGCAGCTTCGGGGATTTAAGGTCAGATACGCAGTATTTT; CDR3 protein: CASSFGDLRSDTQYF
J gene: TRBJ1-3; D gene: .; clone size: .; V gene: TRBV12-5; CDR3 DNA: TGTGCTAGTGGTTTGGTACAGGGCTCTGGAAACACCATATATTTT; CDR3 protein: CASGLVQGSGNTIYF
J gene: TRBJ1-6; D gene: TRBD1; clone size: .; V gene: TRBV5-4; CDR3 DNA: TGTGCCAGCAGCGAACTTGGGACAGGGAGCTCCTATAATTCACCCCTCCACTTT; CDR3 protein: CASSELGTGSSYNSPLHF
J gene: TRBJ1-2; D gene: .; clone size: .; V gene: TRBV5-6; CDR3 DNA: TGTGCCAGCAGCTTGAGGGGAGGTAACTATGGCTACACCTTC; CDR3 protein: CASSLRGGNYGYTF
J gene: TRBJ1-2; D gene: TRBD1; clone size: once; V gene: TRBV4-1; CDR3 DNA: TGCGCCAGCAGCCAAGTCGGCAGGGGGGCACCCTATGGCTACACCTTC; CDR3 protein: CASSQVGRGAPYGYTF
J gene: TRBJ2-2; D gene: .; clone size: .; V gene: TRBV5-1; CDR3 DNA: TGCGCCAGCAGCAGCAGGGACACCGGGGAGCTGTTTTTT; CDR3 protein: CASSSRDTGELFF